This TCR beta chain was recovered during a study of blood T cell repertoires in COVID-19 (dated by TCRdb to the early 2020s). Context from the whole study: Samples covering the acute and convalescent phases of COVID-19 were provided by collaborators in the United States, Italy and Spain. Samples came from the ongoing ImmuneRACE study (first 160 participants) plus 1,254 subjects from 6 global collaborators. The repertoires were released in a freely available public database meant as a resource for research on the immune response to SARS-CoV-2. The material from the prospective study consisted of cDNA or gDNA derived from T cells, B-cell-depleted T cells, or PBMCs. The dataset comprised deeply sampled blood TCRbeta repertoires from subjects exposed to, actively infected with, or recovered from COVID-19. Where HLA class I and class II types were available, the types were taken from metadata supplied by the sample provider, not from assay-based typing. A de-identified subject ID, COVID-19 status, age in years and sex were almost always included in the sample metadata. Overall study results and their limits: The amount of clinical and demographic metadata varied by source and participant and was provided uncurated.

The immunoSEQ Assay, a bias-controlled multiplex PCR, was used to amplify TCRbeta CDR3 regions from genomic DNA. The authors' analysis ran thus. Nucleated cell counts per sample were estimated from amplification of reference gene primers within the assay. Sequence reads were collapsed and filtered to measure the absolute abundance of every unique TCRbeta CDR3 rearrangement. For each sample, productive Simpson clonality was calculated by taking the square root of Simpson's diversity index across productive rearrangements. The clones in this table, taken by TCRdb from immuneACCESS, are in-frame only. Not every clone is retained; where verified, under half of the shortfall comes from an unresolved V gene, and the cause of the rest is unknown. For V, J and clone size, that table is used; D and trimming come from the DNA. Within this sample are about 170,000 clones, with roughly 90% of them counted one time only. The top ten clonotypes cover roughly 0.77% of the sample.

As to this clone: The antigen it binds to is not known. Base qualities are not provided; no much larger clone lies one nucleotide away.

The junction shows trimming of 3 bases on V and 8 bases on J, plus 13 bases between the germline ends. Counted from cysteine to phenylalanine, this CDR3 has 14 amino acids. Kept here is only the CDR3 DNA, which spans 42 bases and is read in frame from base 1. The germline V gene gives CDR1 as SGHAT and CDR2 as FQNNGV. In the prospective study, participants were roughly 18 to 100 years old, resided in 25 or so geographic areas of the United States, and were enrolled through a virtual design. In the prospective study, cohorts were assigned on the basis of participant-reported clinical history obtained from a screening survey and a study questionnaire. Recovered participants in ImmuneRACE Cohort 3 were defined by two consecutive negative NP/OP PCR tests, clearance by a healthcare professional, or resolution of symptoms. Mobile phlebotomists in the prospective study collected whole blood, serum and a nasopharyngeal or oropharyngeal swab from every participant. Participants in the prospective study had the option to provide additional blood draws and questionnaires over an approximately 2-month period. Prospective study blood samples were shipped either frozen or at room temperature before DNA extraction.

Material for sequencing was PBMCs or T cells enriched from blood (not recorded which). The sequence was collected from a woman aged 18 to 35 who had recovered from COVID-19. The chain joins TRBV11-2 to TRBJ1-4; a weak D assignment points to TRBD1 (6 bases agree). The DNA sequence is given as TGTGCCAGCAGCTTCTTGGGACATGACGAAAAACTGTTTTTT. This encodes CASSFLGHDEKLFF. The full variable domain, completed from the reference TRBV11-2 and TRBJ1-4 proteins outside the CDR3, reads EAGVAQSPRYKIIEKRQSVAFWCNPISGHATLYWYQQILGQGPKLLIQFQNNGVVDDSQLPKDRFSAERLKGVDSTLKIQPAKLEDSAVYLCASSFLGHDEKLFFGSGTQLSVL.